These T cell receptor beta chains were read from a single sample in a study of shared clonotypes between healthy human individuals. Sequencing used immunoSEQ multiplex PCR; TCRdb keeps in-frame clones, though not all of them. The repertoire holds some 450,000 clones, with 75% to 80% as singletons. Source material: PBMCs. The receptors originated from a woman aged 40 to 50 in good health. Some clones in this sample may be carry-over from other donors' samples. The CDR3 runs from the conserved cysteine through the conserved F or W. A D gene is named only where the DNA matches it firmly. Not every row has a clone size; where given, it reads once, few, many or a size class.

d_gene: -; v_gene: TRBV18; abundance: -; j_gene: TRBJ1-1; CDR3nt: TGTGCCAGCTCACCGGTACGGGGTAGGCCTGAAGCTTTCTTT; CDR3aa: CASSPVRGRPEAFF
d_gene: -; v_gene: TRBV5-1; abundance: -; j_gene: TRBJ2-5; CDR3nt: TGCGCCAGCAGCTTAAGGGGACGGGGAAGTTTGCAGACCCAGTACTTC; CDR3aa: CASSLRGRGSLQTQYF
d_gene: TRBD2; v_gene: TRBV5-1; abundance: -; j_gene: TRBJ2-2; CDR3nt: TGCGCCAGCAGCTTTAGCGGGGATTACACCGGGGAGCTGTTTTTT; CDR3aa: CASSFSGDYTGELFF
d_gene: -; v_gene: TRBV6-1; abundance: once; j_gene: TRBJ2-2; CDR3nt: TGTGCCAGCAGTGATTCGCCGGGGGGCTTGGACACCGGGGAGCTGTTTTTT; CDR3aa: CASSDSPGGLDTGELFF
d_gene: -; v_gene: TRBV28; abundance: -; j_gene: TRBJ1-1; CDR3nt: TGTGCCACCTCCGAACAGAAGAACACTGAAGCTTTCTTT; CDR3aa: CATSEQKNTEAFF
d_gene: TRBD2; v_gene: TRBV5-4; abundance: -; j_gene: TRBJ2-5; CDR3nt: TGTGCCAGCAGCGTGATAGGAGCGGGGCAAGAGACCCAGTACTTC; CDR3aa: CASSVIGAGQETQYF
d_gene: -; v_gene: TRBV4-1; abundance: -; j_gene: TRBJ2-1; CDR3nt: TGCGCCAGCAGCCTGTCCGGACATTTAGGAACCTACAATGAGCAGTTCTTC; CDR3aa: CASSLSGHLGTYNEQFF
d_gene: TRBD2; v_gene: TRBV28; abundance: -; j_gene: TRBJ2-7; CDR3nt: TGTGCCAGCAGTTTATGGGGACTAGCGGGAGGGAATGCCTACGAGCAGTACTTC; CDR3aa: CASSLWGLAGGNAYEQYF
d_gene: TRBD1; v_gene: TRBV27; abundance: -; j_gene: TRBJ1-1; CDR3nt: TGTGCCAGTTTAGACAGGGCGTGGACTGAAGCTTTCTTT; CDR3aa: CASLDRAWTEAFF
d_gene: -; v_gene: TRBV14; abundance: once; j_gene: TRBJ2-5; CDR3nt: TGTGCCAGCAGCCAGAGACTCCAAGAGACCCAGTACTTC; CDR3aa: CASSQRLQETQYF
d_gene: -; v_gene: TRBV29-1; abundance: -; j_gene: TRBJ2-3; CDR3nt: TGCAGCGACCAAAACCAAGTGGGACGGAGCACAGATACGCAGTATTTT; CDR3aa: CSDQNQVGRSTDTQYF
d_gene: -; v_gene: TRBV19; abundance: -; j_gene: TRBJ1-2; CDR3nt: TGTGCCAGTAGTTCAGGCCTGATCAGTCCTCTTTATGGCTACACCTTC; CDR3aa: CASSSGLISPLYGYTF
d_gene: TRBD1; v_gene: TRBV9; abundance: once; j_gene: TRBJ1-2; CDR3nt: TGTGCCAGCAGCGTGGGGACAGGGGCCGAGGCTAACTATGGCTACACCTTC; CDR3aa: CASSVGTGAEANYGYTF
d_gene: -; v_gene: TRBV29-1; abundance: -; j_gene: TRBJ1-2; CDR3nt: TGCAGCGTCCACCTGGGTTATGGCTACACCTTC; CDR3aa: CSVHLGYGYTF
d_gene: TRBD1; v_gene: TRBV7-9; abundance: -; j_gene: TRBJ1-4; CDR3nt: TGTGCCAGCAGCTTCGCAGGGACAGGGCTGGAAAAACTGTTTTTT; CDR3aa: CASSFAGTGLEKLFF
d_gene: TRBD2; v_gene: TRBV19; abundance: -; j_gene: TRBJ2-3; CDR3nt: TGTGCCAGTAGTAGGACTAGCGGGATGGTGACGCAGTATTTT; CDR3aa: CASSRTSGMVTQYF
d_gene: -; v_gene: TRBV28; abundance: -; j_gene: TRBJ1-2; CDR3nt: TGTGCCAGCACCCCGGGACGGGGCTACACCTTC; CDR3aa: CASTPGRGYTF
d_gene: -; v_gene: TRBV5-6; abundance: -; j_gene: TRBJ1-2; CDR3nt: TGTGCCAGCAGTTCGGACCCAGGACGCGGCTATGGCTACACCTTC; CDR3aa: CASSSDPGRGYGYTF
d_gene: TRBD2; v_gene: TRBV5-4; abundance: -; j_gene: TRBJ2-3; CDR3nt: TGTGCCAGCAGCTCGAGGACTAGCGGGAGAGGAGATACGCAGTATTTT; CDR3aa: CASSSRTSGRGDTQYF
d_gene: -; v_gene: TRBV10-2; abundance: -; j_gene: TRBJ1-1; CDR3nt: TGCGCCAGCAGTAGTATGAACACTGAAGCTTTCTTT; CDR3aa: CASSSMNTEAFF
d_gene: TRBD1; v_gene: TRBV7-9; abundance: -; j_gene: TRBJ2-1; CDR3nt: TGTGCCAGCACCCGGACAGGGGGACCTTCCTACAATGAGCAGTTCTTC; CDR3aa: CASTRTGGPSYNEQFF
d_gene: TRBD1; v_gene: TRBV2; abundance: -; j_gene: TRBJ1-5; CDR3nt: TGTGCCAGCAGTAGAGGACAGGGAGGGCAGCCCCAGCATTTT; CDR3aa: CASSRGQGGQPQHF
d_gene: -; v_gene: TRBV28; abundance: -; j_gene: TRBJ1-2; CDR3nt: TGTGCCAGCAGTTTTGAGGGAATACTCTATGGCTACACCTTC; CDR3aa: CASSFEGILYGYTF
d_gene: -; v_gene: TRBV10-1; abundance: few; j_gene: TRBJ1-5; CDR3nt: TGCGCCAGCAGTGAGTCGTATCAGCCCCAGCATTTT; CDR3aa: CASSESYQPQHF
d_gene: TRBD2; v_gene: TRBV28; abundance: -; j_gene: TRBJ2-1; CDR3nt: TGTGCCAGCAGGGATAGCGGGAGGGCCGGTGAGCAGTTCTTC; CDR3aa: CASRDSGRAGEQFF
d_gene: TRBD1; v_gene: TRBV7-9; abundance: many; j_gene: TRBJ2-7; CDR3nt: TGTGCCAGCAGCCCCGGGACAGGGAGAGAGCAGTACTTC; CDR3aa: CASSPGTGREQYF
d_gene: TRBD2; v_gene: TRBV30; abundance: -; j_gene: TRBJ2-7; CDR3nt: TGTGCCTGGAGCCGCGGGAGTGGATTCGTCTACGAGCAGTACTTC; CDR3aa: CAWSRGSGFVYEQYF
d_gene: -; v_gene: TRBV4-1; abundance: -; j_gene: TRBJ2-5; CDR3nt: TGCGCCAGCAGCCAAAGGGAACAAGAGACCCAGTACTTC; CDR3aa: CASSQREQETQYF
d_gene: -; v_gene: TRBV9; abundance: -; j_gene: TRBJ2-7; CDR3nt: TGTGCCAGCAGCGTAGCGGTAGGGAGCTACGAGCAGTACTTC; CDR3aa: CASSVAVGSYEQYF
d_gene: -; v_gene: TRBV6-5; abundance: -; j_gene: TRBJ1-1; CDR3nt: TGTGCCAGCAGTTACTCGTCAGAAGCTTTCTTT; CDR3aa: CASSYSSEAFF
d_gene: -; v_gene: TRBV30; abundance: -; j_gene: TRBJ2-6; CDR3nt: TGTGCCTGGAGTGTATTTATGGGGGATCTATACTCTGGGGCCAACGTCCTGACTTTC; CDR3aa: CAWSVFMGDLYSGANVLTF
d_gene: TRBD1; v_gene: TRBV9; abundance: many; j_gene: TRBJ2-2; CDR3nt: TGTGCCAGCAGCGTACGACAGGGTATTGCGGACACCGGGGAGCTGTTTTTT; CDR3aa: CASSVRQGIADTGELFF
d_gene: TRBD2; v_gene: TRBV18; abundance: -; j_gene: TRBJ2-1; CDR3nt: TGTGCCAGCTCACCACCTTTTCTAGCGGGAGCCAATGAGCAGTTCTTC; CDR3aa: CASSPPFLAGANEQFF
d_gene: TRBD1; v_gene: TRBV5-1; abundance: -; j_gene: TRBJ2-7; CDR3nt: TGCGCCAGCACCCCGAGGCAGGGGGCATGGGAGCAGTACTTC; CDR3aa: CASTPRQGAWEQYF
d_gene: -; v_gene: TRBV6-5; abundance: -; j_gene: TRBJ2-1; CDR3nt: TGTGCCAGCGGATCCCTCGGAGCGGGCCACAATGAGCAGTTCTTC; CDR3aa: CASGSLGAGHNEQFF
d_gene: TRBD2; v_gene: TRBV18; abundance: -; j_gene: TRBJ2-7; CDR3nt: TGTGCCAGCTCTCCGGGGGGGGAGTCCTACGAGCAGTACTTC; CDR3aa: CASSPGGESYEQYF
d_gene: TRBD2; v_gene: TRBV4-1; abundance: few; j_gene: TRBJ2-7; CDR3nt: TGCGCCAGCAGCCAAGCGGCTAGCGGGAGTTACGAGCAGTACTTC; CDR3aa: CASSQAASGSYEQYF
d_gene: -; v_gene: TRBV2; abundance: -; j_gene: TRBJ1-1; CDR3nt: TGTGCCAGCAGGCCTGCTGCGAGGGGAAGGGGGAACACTGAAGCTTTCTTT; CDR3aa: CASRPAARGRGNTEAFF
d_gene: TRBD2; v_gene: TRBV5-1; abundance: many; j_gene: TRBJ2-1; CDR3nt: TGCGCCAGCAGCTCCACTAGCGGGAGTATCAATGAGCAGTTCTTC; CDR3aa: CASSSTSGSINEQFF
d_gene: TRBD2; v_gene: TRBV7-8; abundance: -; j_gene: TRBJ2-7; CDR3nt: TGTGCCAGCAGCTTACCCGGACTAGAAGGTGCCTACGAGCAGTACTTC; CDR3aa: CASSLPGLEGAYEQYF
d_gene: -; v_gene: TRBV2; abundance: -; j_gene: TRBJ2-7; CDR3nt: TGTGCCAGCACCCGAGACAGAAGCTCCTACGAGCAGTACTTC; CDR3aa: CASTRDRSSYEQYF
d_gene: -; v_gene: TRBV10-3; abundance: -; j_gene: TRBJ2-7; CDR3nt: TGTGCCATCAGTGAGCGAGACACGGCCTACGAGCAGTACTTC; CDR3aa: CAISERDTAYEQYF
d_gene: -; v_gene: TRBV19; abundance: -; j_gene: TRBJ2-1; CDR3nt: TGTGCCAGTAGTCCCGATTCGGACTCCTACAATGAGCAGTTCTTC; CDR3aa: CASSPDSDSYNEQFF
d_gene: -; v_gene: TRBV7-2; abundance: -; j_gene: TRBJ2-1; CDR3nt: TGTGCCAGCAGTCAAACGTTCCAACCAACTTACAATGAGCAGTTCTTC; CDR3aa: CASSQTFQPTYNEQFF
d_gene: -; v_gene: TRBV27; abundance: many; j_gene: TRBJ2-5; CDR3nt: TGTGCCAGCAGCTCCGCCGCGGGCACCCTCCAAGAGACCCAGTACTTC; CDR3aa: CASSSAAGTLQETQYF
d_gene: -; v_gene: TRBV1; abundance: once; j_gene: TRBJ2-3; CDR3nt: TGCACCAGCAGCCAAGAGGGTATTAGAGGGACAGGGCCCACAGATACGCAGTATTTT; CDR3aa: CTSSQEGIRGTGPTDTQYF
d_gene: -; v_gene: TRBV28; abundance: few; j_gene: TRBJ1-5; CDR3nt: TGTGCCAGCAGTCCCAGCCGGAGCCAGCCCCAGCATTTT; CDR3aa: CASSPSRSQPQHF
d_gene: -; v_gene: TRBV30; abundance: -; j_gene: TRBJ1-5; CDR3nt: TGTGCCTCCCAGGAGGATAGCAATCAGCCCCAGCATTTT; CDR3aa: CASQEDSNQPQHF
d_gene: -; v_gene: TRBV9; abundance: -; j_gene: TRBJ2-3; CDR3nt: TGTGCCAGCAGTAGGACTCACGATGGGACAGATACGCAGTATTTT; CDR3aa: CASSRTHDGTDTQYF
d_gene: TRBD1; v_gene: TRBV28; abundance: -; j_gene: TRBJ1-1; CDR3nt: TGTGCCAGCAGTTTACCCGACAGGGGGAGAATCACTGAAGCTTTCTTT; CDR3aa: CASSLPDRGRITEAFF
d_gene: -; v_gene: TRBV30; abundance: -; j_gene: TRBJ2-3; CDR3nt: TGTGCCTGGAGTAAACAGGCACGCACAGATACGCAGTATTTT; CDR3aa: CAWSKQARTDTQYF
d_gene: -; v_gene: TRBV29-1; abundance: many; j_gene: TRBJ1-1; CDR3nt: TGCAGCGTGGGATACGGGAACACTGAAGCTTTCTTT; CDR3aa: CSVGYGNTEAFF
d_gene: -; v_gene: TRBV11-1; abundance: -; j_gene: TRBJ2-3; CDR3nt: TGTGCCAGCAGCTTGGGACGGAGCACAGATACGCAGTATTTT; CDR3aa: CASSLGRSTDTQYF
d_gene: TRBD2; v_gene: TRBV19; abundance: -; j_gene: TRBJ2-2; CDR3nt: TGTGCCAGTAGTATTAGGACTAGCGGGGGCGGGGAGCTGTTTTTT; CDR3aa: CASSIRTSGGGELFF
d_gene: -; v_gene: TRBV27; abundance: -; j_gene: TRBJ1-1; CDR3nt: TGTGCCAGCAGTTGGGGATTGGGGAACACTGAAGCTTTCTTT; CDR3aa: CASSWGLGNTEAFF
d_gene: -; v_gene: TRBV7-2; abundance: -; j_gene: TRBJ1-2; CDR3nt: TGTGCCAGCAGCTTTCGGGCCTCCTATGGCTACACCTTC; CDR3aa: CASSFRASYGYTF
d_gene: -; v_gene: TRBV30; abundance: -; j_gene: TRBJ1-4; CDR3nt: TGTGCCTGGATGGGGAGACAGCCGAATGAAAAACTGTTTTTT; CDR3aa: CAWMGRQPNEKLFF
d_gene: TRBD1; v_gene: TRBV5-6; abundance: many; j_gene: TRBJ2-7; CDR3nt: TGTGCCAGCAGCTTGGTGGGACAGACGTCGGACGAGCAGTACTTC; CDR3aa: CASSLVGQTSDEQYF
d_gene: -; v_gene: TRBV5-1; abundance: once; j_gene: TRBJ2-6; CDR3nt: TGCGCCAGCAGCTCCCCCCGGTCTGGGGCCAACGTCCTGACTTTC; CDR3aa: CASSSPRSGANVLTF
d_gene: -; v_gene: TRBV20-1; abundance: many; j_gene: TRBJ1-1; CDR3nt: TGCAGTGCTGGGGTGAACACTGAAGCTTTCTTT; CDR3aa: CSAGVNTEAFF